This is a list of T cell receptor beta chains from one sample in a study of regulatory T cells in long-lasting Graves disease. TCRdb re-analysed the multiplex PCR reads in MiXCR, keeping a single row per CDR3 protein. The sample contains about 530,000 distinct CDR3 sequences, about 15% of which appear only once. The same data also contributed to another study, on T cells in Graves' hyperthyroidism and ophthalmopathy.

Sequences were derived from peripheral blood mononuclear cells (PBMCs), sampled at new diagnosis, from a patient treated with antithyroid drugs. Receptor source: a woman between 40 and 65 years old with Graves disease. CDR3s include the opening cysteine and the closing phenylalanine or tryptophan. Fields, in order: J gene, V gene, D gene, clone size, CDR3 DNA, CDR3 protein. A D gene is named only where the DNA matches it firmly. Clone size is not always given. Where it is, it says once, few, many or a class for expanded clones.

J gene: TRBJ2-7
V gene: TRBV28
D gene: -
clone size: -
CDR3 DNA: TGTGCCAGCAGCCCCCTGTCCAGGGGTGATTACGAGCAGTACTTC
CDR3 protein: CASSPLSRGDYEQYF

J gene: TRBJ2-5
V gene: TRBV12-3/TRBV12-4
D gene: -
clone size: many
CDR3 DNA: TGTGCCAGCAGTCTCGGACTATCAGAGACCCAGTACTTC
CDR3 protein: CASSLGLSETQYF

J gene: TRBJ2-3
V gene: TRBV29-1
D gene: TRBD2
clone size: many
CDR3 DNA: TGCAGCGTTGAAGGACTAGCGGGGAAAGGGGGCACAGATACGCAGTATTTT
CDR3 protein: CSVEGLAGKGGTDTQYF

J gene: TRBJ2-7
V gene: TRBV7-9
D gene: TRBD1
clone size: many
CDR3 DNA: TGTGCTAGCAGCCCGGGACAGGGGCCCTACGAGCAGTACTTC
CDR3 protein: CASSPGQGPYEQYF

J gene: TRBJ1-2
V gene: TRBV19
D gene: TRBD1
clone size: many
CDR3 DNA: TGTGCCAGTAGTATCCCAAACAGGGGACGAGATGGCTACACCTTC
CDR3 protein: CASSIPNRGRDGYTF

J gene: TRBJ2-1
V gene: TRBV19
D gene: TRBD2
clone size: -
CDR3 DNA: TGTGCCAGCACACCCGGGACTAGCGGGTCGCGGAATGAGCAGTTCTTC
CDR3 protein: CASTPGTSGSRNEQFF

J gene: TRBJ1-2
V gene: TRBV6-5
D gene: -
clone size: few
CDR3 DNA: TGTGCCAGCAGTTATACTTACACTGACTATGGCTACACCTTC
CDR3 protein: CASSYTYTDYGYTF

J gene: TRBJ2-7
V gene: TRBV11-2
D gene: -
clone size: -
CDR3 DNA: TGTGCCGGCAGCTTAGGGTTTTCTGACGGGGGGCCGACAGAGCAGTACTTC
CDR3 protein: CAGSLGFSDGGPTEQYF

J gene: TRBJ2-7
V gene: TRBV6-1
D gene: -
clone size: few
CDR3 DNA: TGTGCCAGCGCATCCCCCCAGGGCGGGTCCTCCTACGAGCAGTACTTC
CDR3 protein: CASASPQGGSSYEQYF

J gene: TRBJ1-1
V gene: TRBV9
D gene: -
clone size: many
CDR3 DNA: TGCGCCAGCAGCGTGGGTCCGAACACTGAAGCTTTCTTT
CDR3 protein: CASSVGPNTEAFF

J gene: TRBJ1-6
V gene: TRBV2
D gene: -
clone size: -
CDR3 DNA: TGTGCCAGCAGGGGCTGGAGCGCGCGCCCTAATTCACCCCTCCACTTT
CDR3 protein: CASRGWSARPNSPLHF

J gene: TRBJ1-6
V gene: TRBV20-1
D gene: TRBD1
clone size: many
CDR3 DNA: TGCAGTGCCTCCGACAGGGGTAGCTCACCCCTCCACTTT
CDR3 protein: CSASDRGSSPLHF

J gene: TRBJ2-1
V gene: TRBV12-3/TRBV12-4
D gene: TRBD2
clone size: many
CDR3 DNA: TGTGCCAGCAGCCTAGCGGGGGGGCCAGGGGAGCAGTTCTTC
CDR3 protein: CASSLAGGPGEQFF

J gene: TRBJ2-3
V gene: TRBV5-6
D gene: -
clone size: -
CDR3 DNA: TGTGCCAGCAGCGTGGGACATTCTAGCACAGATACGCAGTATTTT
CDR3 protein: CASSVGHSSTDTQYF

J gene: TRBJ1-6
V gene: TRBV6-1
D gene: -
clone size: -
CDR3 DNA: TGTGCCAGCAGTGACAGGGCGAACTATAATTCACCCCTCCACTTT
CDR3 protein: CASSDRANYNSPLHF

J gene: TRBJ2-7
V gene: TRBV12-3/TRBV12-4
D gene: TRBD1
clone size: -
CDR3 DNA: TGTGCCAGCAGTTCCAAACAGGGGGTGCACGAGCAGTACTTC
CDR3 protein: CASSSKQGVHEQYF

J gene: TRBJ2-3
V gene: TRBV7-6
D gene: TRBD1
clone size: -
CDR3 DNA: TGTGCCAGCATCTCCGCAGGGGGTGGAGATACGCAGTATTTT
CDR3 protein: CASISAGGGDTQYF

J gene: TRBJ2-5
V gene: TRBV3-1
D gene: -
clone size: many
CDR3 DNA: TGTGCCAGCAGCCTCTTAAGGGGGGGCTTCCAAGAGACCCAGTACTTC
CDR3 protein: CASSLLRGGFQETQYF

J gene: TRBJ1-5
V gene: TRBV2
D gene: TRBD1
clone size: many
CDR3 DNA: TGTGCCAGCAGTTCTGACAGGGACGATCAGCCCCAGCATTTT
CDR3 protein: CASSSDRDDQPQHF

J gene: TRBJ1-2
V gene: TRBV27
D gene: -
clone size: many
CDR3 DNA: TGTGCCAGCGCCCCGGCAGGAAAGTATGGCTACACCTTC
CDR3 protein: CASAPAGKYGYTF

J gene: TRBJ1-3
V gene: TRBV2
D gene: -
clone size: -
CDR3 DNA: TGTGCCAGCAGTGAAAACTGGGGTGTTGGAAACACCATATATTTT
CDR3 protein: CASSENWGVGNTIYF

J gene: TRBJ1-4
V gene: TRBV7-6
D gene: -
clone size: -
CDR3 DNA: TGTGCCAGCAGCTTAGAAAAGGGGCGCAATGAAAAACTGTTTTTT
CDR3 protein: CASSLEKGRNEKLFF

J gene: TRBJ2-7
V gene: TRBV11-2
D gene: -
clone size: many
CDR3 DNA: TGTGCCAGCAGCTTACTCTCGAGTCAGACCTACGAGCAGTACTTC
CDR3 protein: CASSLLSSQTYEQYF

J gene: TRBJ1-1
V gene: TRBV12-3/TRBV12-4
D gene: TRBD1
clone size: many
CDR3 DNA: TGTGCCACCCAGACAGGGGCGGCGACTGAAGCTTTCTTT
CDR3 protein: CATQTGAATEAFF

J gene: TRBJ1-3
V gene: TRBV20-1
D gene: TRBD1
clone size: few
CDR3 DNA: TGCAGTGCTAGGTCGTTGGGCAGGGGGTCCGAAAACACCATATATTTT
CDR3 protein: CSARSLGRGSENTIYF

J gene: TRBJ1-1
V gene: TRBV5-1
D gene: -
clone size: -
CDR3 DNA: TGCGCCAGCAGCTTAACAGGGTCGTTGGGGACTGAAGCTTTCTTT
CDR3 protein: CASSLTGSLGTEAFF

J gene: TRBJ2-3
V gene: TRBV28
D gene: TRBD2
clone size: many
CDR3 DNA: TGTGCCAGCAAATTCGGGACTAGCGGGGGAGTAGATACGCAGTATTTT
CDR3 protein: CASKFGTSGGVDTQYF

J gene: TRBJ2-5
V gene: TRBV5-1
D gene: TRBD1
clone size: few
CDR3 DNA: TGCGCCAGCAGCACTGACAGGGGCGGAGTGGGAGAGACCCAGTACTTC
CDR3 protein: CASSTDRGGVGETQYF

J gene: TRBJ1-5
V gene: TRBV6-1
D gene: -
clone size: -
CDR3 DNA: TGTGCCAGCAGTCCGACGCGCAGCCAGCCCCAGCATTTT
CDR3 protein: CASSPTRSQPQHF

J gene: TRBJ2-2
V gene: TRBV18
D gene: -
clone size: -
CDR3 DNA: TGTGCCAGCTCACCACCCCATACAGGGACCGGGGAGCTGTTTTTT
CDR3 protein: CASSPPHTGTGELFF

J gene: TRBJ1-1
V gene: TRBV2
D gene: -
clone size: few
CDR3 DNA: TGTGCCAGCGCCCCCAAAGTAGGCAGCAACACTGAAGCTTTCTTT
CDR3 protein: CASAPKVGSNTEAFF

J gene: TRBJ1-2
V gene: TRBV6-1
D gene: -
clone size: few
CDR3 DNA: TGTGCCAGCAGCCCCCACGGAGCTAACTATGGCTACACCTTC
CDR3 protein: CASSPHGANYGYTF

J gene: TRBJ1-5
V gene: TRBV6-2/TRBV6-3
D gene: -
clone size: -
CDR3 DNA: TGTGCCAGCAGTAAAGACACCACTAGCAATCAGCCCCAGCATTTT
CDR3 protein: CASSKDTTSNQPQHF

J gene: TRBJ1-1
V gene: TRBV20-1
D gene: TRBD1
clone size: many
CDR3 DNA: TGCAGTGCTAATCGGGACAGCCAGTTCACTGAAGCTTTCTTT
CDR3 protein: CSANRDSQFTEAFF

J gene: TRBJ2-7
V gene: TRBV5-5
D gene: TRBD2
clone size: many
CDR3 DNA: TGTGCCAGCAGTATGACTCTAGCGGGGGGCCTCTCCTACGAGCAGTACTTC
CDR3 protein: CASSMTLAGGLSYEQYF

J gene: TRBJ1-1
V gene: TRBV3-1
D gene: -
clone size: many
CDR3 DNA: TGTGCCAGCAGTTTTGGGGAGTCCGTCACTGAAGCTTTCTTT
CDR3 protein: CASSFGESVTEAFF

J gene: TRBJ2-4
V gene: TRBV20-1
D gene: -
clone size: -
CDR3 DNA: TGCAGTGCCGACCGAGCCAAAAACATTCAGTACTTC
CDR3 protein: CSADRAKNIQYF

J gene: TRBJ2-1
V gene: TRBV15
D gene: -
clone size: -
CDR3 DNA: TGTGCCACCAGCAGAGATAAAGGGCCTACCCCGGCGCAGTTCTTC
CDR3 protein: CATSRDKGPTPAQFF

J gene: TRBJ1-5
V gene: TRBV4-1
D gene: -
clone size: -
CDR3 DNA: TGTGCCAGCAGCCAAGATTCGGACAGAAGCAATCAGCCCCAGCATTTT
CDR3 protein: CASSQDSDRSNQPQHF

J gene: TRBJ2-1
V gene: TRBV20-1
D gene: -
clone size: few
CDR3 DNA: TGCAGTGCTAGTTTGTCGATTGAGCAGTTCTTC
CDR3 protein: CSASLSIEQFF

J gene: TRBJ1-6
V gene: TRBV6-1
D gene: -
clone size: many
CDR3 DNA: TGTGCCAGCAGTGAAACTCGACCTGGGAATTCACCCCTCCACTTT
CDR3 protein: CASSETRPGNSPLHF

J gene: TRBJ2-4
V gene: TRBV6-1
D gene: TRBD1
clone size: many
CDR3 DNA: TGTGCCAGCAGCCAGGACAGGGGGGAAAACATTCAGTACTTC
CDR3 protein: CASSQDRGENIQYF

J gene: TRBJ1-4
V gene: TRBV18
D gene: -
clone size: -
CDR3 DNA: TGTGCCAGCTCACCAACTTCCCCGGGGGCAACTAATGAAAAACTGTTTTTT
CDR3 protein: CASSPTSPGATNEKLFF

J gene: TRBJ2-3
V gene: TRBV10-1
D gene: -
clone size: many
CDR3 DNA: TGCGCCAGAGTCTACTGCGGGTTTGTGAATACGCAGTATTTT
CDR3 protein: CARVYCGFVNTQYF

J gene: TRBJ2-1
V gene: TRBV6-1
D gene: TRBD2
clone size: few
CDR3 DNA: TGTGCCAGCAGAGGCAGCGGGGGGCCCTACAATGAGCAGTTCTTC
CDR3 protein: CASRGSGGPYNEQFF

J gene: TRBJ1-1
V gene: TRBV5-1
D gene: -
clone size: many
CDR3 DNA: TGCGCCAGCAGCGCCGCCAACTGGGAGGGCGCTGAAGCTTTCTTT
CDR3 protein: CASSAANWEGAEAFF

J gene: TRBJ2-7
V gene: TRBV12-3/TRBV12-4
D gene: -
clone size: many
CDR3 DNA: TGTGCCAGCAGTCACCTGCCTTCCGAGCAGTACTTC
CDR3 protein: CASSHLPSEQYF

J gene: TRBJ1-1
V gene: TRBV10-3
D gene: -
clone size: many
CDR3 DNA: TGTGCCATCAGTGCGGGAACTGAAGCTTTCTTT
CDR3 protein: CAISAGTEAFF

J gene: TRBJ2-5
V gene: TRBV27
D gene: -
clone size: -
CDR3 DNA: TGTGCCAGCAGTTTCCAGCGGGCCCCCGAGACCCAGTACTTC
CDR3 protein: CASSFQRAPETQYF

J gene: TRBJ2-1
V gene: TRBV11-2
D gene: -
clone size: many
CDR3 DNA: TGTGCCAGCAGCTTAGGTATTTACAATGAGCAGTTCTTC
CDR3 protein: CASSLGIYNEQFF

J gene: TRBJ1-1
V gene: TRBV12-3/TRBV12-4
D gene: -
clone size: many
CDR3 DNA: TGTGCCAGCAGTTTAGTTCCCCCGAACACTGAAGCTTTCTTT
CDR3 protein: CASSLVPPNTEAFF